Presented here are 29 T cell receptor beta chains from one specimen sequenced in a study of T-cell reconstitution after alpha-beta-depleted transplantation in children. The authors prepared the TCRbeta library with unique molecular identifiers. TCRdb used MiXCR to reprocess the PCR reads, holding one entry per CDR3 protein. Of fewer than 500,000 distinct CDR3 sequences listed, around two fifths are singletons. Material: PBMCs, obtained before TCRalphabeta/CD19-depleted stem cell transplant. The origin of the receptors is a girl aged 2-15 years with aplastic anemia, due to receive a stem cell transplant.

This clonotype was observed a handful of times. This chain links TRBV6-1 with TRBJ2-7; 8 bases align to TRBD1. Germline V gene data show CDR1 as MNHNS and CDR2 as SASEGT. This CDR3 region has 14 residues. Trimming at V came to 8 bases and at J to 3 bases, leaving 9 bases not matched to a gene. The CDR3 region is CASHALQGGYEQYF. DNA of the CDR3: TGTGCCAGCCACGCCCTACAGGGGGGCTACGAGCAGTACTTC.

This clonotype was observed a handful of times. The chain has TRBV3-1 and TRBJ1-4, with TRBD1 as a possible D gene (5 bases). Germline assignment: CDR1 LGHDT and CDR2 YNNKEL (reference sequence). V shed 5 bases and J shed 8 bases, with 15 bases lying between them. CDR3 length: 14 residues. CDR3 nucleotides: TGTGCCAGCAGCAATCCCGGGACGGGGGAAAAACTGTTTTTT. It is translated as CASSNPGTGEKLFF.

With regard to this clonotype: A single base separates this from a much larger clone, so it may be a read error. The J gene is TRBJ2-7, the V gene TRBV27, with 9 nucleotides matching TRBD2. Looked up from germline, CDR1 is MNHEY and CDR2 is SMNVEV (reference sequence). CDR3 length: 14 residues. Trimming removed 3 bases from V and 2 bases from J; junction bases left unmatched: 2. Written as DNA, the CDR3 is TGTGCCAGCAGTTTGGCTAGCGGGACCTACGAGCAGTACTTC. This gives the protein CASSLASGTYEQYF.

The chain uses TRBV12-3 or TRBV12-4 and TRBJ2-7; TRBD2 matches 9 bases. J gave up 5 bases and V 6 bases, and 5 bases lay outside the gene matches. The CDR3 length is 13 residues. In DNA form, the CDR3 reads TGTGCCAGCAGGGCCGGGACTAGCCACGAGCAGTACTTC. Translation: CASRAGTSHEQYF.

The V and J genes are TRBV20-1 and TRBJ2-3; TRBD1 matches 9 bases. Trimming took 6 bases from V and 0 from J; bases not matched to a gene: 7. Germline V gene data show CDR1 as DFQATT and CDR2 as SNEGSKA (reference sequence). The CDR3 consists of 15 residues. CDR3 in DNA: TGCAGTGCGACGGACAGGGGCAAAAGCACAGATACGCAGTATTTT. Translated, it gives CSATDRGKSTDTQYF.

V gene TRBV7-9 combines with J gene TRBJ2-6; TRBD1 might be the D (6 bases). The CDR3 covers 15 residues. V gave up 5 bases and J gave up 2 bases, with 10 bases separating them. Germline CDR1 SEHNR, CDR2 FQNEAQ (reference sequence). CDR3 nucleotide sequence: TGTGCCAGCAGCATCTCAGGGGCTGGGGCCAACGTCCTGACTTTC. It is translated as CASSISGAGANVLTF.

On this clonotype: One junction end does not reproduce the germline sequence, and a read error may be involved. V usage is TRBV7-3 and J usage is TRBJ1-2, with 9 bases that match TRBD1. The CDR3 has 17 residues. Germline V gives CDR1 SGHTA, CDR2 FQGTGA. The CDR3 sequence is CASSLTGGEWRNYGYTF. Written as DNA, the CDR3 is TGTGCCAGCAGCCTAACAGGGGGCGAATGGAGGAACTATGGCTACACCTTC.

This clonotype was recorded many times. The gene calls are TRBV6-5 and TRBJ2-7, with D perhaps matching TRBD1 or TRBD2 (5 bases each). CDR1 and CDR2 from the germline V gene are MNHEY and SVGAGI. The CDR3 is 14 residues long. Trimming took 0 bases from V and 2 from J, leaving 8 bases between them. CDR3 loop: CASSYSGTAYEQYF. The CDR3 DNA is TGTGCCAGCAGTTACTCGGGGACCGCCTACGAGCAGTACTTC.

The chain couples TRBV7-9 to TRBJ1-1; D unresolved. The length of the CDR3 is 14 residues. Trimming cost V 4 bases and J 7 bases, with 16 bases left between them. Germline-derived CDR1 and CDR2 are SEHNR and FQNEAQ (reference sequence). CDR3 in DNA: TGTGCCAGCAGCTACCTTGACTGGTCGGGTGAAGCTTTCTTT. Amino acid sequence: CASSYLDWSGEAFF.

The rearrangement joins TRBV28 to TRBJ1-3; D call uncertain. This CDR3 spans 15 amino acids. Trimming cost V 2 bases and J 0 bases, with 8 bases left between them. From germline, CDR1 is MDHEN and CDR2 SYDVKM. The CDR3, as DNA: TGTGCCAGCAGTTTAGGGCAGCTCTCTGGAAACACCATATATTTT. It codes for CASSLGQLSGNTIYF.

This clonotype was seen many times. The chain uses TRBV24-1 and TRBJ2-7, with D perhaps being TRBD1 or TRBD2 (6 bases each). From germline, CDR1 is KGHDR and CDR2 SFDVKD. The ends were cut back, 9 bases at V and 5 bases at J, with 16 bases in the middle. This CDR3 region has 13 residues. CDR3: CATLEGGRDEQYF. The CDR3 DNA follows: TGTGCCACCCTAGAGGGGGGCAGGGACGAGCAGTACTTC.

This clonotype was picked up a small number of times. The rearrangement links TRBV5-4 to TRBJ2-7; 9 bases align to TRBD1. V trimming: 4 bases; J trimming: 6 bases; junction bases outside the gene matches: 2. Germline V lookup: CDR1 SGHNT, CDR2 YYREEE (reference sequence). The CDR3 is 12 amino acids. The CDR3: CASSRDRAEQYF. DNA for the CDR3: TGTGCCAGCAGCCGGGACAGGGCCGAGCAGTACTTC.

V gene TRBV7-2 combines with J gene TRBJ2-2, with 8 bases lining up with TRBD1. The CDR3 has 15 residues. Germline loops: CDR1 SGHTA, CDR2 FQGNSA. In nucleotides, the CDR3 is TGTGCGCCACAGCGGCAGGGGGCGGGCACCGGGGAGCTGTTTTTT. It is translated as CAPQRQGAGTGELFF.

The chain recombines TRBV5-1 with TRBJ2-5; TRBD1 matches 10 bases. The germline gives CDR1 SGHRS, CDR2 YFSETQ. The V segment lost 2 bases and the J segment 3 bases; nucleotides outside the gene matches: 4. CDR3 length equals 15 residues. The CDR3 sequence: CASSFRDRGEETQYF. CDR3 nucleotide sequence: TGCGCCAGCAGCTTCCGGGACAGGGGAGAAGAGACCCAGTACTTC.

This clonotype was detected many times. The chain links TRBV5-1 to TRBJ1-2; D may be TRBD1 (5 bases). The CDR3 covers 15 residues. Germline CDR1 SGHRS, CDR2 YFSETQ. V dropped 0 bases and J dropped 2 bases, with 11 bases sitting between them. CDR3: CASSLDGTENYGYTF. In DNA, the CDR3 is TGCGCCAGCAGCTTGGACGGGACGGAAAACTATGGCTACACCTTC.

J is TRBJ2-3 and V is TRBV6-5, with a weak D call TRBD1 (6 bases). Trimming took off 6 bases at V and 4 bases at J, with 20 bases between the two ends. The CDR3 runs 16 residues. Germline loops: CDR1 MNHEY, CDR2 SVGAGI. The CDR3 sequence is CASSYMLGAGADTQYF. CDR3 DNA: TGTGCCAGCAGCTACATGCTGGGGGCCGGTGCAGATACGCAGTATTTT.

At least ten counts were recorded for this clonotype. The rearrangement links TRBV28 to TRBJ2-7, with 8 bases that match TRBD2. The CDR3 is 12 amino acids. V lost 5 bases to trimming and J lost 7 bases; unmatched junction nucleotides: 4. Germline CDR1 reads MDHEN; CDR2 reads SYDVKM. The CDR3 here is CASSPIAGEQYF. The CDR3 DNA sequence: TGTGCCAGCAGTCCTATAGCGGGAGAGCAGTACTTC.

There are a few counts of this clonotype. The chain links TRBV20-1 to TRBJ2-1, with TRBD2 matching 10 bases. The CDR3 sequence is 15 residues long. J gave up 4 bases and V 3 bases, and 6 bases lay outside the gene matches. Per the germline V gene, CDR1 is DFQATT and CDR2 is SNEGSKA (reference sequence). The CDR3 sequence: CSARVAGGPYNEQFF. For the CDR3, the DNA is TGCAGTGCTAGGGTAGCGGGGGGCCCTTACAATGAGCAGTTCTTC.

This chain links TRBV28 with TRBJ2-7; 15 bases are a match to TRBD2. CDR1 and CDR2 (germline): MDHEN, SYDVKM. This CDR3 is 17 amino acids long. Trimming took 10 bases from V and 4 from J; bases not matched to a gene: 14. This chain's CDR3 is CATTGFTGTSGRYEQYF. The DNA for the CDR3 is TGTGCCACGACAGGTTTTACCGGGACTAGCGGGAGGTACGAGCAGTACTTC.

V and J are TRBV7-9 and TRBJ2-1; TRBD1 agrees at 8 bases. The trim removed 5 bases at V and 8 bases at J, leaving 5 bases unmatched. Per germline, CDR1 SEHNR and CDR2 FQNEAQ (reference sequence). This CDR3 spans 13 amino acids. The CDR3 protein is CASSEGQGYEQFF. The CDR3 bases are TGTGCCAGCAGCGAAGGACAGGGATATGAGCAGTTCTTC.

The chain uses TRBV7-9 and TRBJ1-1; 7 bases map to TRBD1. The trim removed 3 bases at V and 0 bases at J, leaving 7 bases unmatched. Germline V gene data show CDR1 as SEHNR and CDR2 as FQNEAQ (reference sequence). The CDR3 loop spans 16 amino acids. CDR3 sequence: CASSFPAGTVNTEAFF. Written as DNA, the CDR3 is TGTGCCAGCAGCTTTCCTGCCGGGACAGTGAACACTGAAGCTTTCTTT.

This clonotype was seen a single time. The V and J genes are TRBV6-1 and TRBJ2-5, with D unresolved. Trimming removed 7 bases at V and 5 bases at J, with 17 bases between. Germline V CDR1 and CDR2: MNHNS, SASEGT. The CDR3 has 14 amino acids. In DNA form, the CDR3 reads TGTGCCAGCACCCCGTCCGGACGCCGGGAGACCCAGTACTTC. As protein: CASTPSGRRETQYF.

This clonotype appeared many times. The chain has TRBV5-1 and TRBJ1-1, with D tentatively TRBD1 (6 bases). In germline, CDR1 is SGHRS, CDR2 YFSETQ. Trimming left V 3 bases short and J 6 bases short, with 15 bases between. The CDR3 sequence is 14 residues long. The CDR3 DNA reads TGCGCCAGCAGCTCGGGCAGGGGCGGGTCTGAAGCTTTCTTT. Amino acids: CASSSGRGGSEAFF.

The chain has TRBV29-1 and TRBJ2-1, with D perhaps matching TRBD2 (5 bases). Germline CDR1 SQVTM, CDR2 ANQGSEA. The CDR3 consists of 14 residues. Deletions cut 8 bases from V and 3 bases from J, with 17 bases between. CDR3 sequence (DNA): TGCAGCTACACGGGTTCTAGCAGCTACAATGAGCAGTTCTTC. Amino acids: CSYTGSSSYNEQFF.

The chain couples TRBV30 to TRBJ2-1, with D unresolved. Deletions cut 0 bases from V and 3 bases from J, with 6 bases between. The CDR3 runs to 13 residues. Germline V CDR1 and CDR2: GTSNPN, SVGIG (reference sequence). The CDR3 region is CAWSVEHYNEQFF. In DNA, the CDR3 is TGTGCCTGGAGTGTAGAGCACTACAATGAGCAGTTCTTC.

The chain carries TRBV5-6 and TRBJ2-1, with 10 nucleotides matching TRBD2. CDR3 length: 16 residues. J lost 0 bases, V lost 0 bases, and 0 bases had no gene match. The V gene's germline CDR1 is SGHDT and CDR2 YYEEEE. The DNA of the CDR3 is TGTGCCAGCAGCTTGGCTAGCGGGGGCTCCTACAATGAGCAGTTCTTC. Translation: CASSLASGGSYNEQFF.

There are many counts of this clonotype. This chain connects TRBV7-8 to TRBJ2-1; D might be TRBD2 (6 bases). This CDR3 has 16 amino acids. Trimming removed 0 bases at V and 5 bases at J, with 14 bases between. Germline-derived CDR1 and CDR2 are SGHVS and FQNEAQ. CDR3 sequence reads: CASSLATGDRNNEQFF. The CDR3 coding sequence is TGTGCCAGCAGCTTAGCCACGGGAGATCGGAACAATGAGCAGTTCTTC. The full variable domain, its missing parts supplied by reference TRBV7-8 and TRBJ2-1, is GAGVSQSPRYKVAKRGQDVALRCDPISGHVSLFWYQQALGQGPEFLTYFQNEAQLDKSGLPSDRFFAERPEGSVSTLKIQRTQQEDSAVYLCASSLATGDRNNEQFFGPGTRLTVL.

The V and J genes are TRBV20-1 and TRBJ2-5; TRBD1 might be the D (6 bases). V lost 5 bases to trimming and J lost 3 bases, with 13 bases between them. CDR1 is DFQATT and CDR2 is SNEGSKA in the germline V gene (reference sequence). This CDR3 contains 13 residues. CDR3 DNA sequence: TGCAGTGCTGACACGACAGGAGAAGAGACCCAGTACTTC. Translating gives CSADTTGEETQYF.

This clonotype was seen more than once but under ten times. CDR3 sequence reads: CASSFSSTDPRYF. The CDR3 DNA is TGTGCCAGCAGCTTTTCATCGACAGACCCGAGGTATTTT. The genes are TRBV12-3 or TRBV12-4 and TRBJ2-3; perhaps TRBD1 as D (5 bases). This CDR3 comprises 13 residues. V lost 6 bases to trimming and J lost 14 bases, with 21 bases between them.